Below are 13 T cell receptor beta chains sequenced from a single sample in a study of early T cells in non-severe SARS-CoV-2 infection. TCRdb redid the calling of the 5' RACE reads with MiXCR, one entry per CDR3 protein. Of some 80,000 distinct CDR3 sequences detected, more than 4% appear once; the ten largest clones hold under 7.5%. The specimen comprised whole blood, sampled at baseline. Receptors were obtained from an adult who was a healthcare worker with PCR-confirmed SARS-CoV-2 infection or an uninfected control (not recorded which).

This clonotype was counted at least ten times. The gene calls are TRBV10-3 and TRBJ2-5; TRBD1 might be the D (6 bases). This CDR3 spans 13 amino acids. Per germline, CDR1 ENHRY and CDR2 SYGVKD. V was trimmed by 6 bases and J by 2 bases, leaving 10 bases between them. CDR3 bases: TGTGCCATCAGCTGGACAGCGCAAGAGACCCAGTACTTC. It is translated as CAISWTAQETQYF.

This clonotype appeared many times. The rearrangement links TRBV30 to TRBJ1-2, with D perhaps matching TRBD1 (5 bases). Germline V lookup: CDR1 GTSNPN, CDR2 SVGIG (reference sequence). The CDR3 has 12 amino acids. V lost 6 bases and J 2 bases, leaving 10 bases between the germline ends. This chain's CDR3 is CACSGTNYGYTF. Written as DNA, the CDR3 is TGTGCCTGTTCAGGGACGAACTATGGCTACACCTTC.

This clonotype was observed a few times. V and J are TRBV28 and TRBJ1-1; the D is unclear. Germline loops: CDR1 MDHEN, CDR2 SYDVKM. Trimming took 3 bases from V and 8 from J, leaving 10 bases between them. The CDR3 is 12 amino acids. The CDR3 nucleotides are TGTGCCAGCAGTTTTCAGAGACCCGAAGCTTTCTTT. Translated, it gives CASSFQRPEAFF.

The chain joins TRBV6-5 to TRBJ1-5, with 8 positions matching TRBD1. After removal of 6 bases from V and 5 bases from J, the junction contained 15 bases not matched to a gene. Germline V gene lookup returns CDR1 MNHEY and CDR2 SVGAGI. The CDR3 is 17 residues long. The CDR3 bases are TGTGCCAGCAGGCTTACTTTCACAGGGGGGGCATATCAGCCCCAGCATTTT. It codes for CASRLTFTGGAYQPQHF.

This clonotype was picked up many times. The rearrangement joins TRBV7-9 to TRBJ1-1, with a weak D call TRBD1 (6 bases). Germline V lookup: CDR1 SEHNR, CDR2 FQNEAQ (reference sequence). The CDR3 sequence is 14 residues long. The germline V and J ends were trimmed by 2 bases and 8 bases, with 15 bases remaining between them. The CDR3 region has the DNA TGTGCCAGCAGCTTACGGGACATAACATCCGAAGCTTTCTTT. It yields the protein CASSLRDITSEAFF.

This clonotype has more than one count but fewer than ten. J is TRBJ1-2 and V is TRBV4-1; no reliable D call. There are 15 residues in the CDR3. Germline CDR1 reads MGHRA; CDR2 reads YSYEKL. The V and J ends lost 4 bases and 7 bases respectively, with 19 bases between them. The CDR3 DNA is TGCGCCAGCAGCCCTACATCTTCTTCAGCCGGTGGCTACACCTTC. Translating it yields CASSPTSSSAGGYTF.

This clonotype appeared a few times. The chain has TRBV11-2 and TRBJ2-7; 9 bases line up with TRBD1. Looked up from germline, CDR1 is SGHAT and CDR2 is FQNNGV. V was pared by 4 bases and J by 2 bases, with 9 bases of the junction left unmatched. This CDR3 comprises 16 residues. The CDR3 region is CASSSPWDRDPYEQYF. The CDR3 bases are TGTGCCAGCAGCTCCCCATGGGACAGGGACCCCTACGAGCAGTACTTC.

This rearrangement joins TRBV6-1 to TRBJ1-1; D is unresolved. V lost 2 bases, J lost 5 bases, and 15 bases lay in between. Germline V lookup: CDR1 MNHNS, CDR2 SASEGT. The CDR3 sequence is 15 residues long. CDR3 nucleotides: TGTGCCAGCAGTGAATTAGTCCTAGGTAGGACTGAAGCTTTCTTT. Its translation is CASSELVLGRTEAFF.

This clonotype occurred many times. The gene calls are TRBV12-3 or TRBV12-4 and TRBJ2-7; TRBD1 matches 7 bases. With V trimmed by 5 bases and J by 2 bases, 6 bases remained unmatched. The CDR3 runs 14 residues. The CDR3 coding sequence is TGTGCCAGCAGTCTAACCCAGGGGGCCTACGAGCAGTACTTC. It yields the protein CASSLTQGAYEQYF.

The chain recombines TRBV6-5 with TRBJ2-3; possibly TRBD1 or TRBD2 for D (6 bases each). The CDR3 totals 13 residues. CDR1 and CDR2 (germline): MNHEY, SVGAGI. V was pared by 4 bases and J by 14 bases, with 19 bases between. The CDR3 region has the DNA TGTGCCAGCAGTTTTTCCCGGGACTCCAGGGGGTATTTT. Residues: CASSFSRDSRGYF.

This clonotype was counted many times. The rearrangement links TRBV12-3 or TRBV12-4 to TRBJ2-4; D may match TRBD1 or TRBD2 (5 bases each). Trimming shortened V by 5 bases and J by 3 bases, and 17 bases separated the two germline ends. The CDR3 has 16 amino acids. CDR3 residues: CASSLSRSGGKNIQYF. The CDR3 region has the DNA TGTGCCAGCAGTCTCTCGCGATCTGGGGGCAAAAACATTCAGTACTTC.

The rearrangement links TRBV7-9 to TRBJ1-1, with D perhaps matching TRBD1 (6 bases). The germline V and J ends were trimmed by 5 bases and 7 bases, with 14 bases remaining between them. Germline V gene data show CDR1 as SEHNR and CDR2 as FQNEAQ (reference sequence). The CDR3 extends over 13 amino acids. The CDR3: CASSQGTDGEAFF. Written as DNA, the CDR3 is TGTGCCAGCAGCCAGGGGACTGACGGTGAAGCTTTCTTT.

This clonotype appeared many times. This chain connects TRBV29-1 to TRBJ1-1; tentatively, D is TRBD1 (5 bases). Trimming pared 7 bases from V and 4 bases from J, leaving 16 bases between. From germline, CDR1 is SQVTM and CDR2 ANQGSEA. CDR3 size: 13 residues. CDR3 DNA: TGCAGCGGCTGCGGGGGTTCCAGCACTGAAGCTTTCTTT. Translated: CSGCGGSSTEAFF. The variable domain in full, with the rest retrieved from reference TRBV29-1 and TRBJ1-1, is SAVISQKPSRDICQRGTSLTIQCQVDSQVTMMFWYRQQPGQSLTLIATANQGSEATYESGFVIDKFPISRPNLTFSTLTVSNMSPEDSSIYLCSGCGGSSTEAFFGQGTRLTVV.